This TCR beta chain was obtained from a study of blood T cell repertoires in COVID-19. Trimming removed 1 base at V and 4 bases at J, with 22 bases between. There are 18 residues in the CDR3. Looked up from germline, CDR1 is MGHRA and CDR2 is YSYEKL. In the original analysis: Counts of nucleated cells, estimated from reference gene primer amplification, were obtained. Clones were read by immunoSEQ multiplex PCR, and TCRdb kept only the in-frame ones, dropping some. Clone size and the V and J calls come from that table; the DNA yielded D and trimming. The data hold about 79,000 clones, with 85% to 90% observed a single time.

The clonotype comes from a man over 45 with active COVID-19. The chain links TRBV4-1 to TRBJ2-5; perhaps TRBD2 as D (6 bases). The source material was peripheral blood. CDR3 nucleotide sequence: TGCGCCAGCAGCCAAGTGGGAAATAGCGGCGGAGGGCGAGAGACCCAGTACTTC. Translated: CASSQVGNSGGGRETQYF.